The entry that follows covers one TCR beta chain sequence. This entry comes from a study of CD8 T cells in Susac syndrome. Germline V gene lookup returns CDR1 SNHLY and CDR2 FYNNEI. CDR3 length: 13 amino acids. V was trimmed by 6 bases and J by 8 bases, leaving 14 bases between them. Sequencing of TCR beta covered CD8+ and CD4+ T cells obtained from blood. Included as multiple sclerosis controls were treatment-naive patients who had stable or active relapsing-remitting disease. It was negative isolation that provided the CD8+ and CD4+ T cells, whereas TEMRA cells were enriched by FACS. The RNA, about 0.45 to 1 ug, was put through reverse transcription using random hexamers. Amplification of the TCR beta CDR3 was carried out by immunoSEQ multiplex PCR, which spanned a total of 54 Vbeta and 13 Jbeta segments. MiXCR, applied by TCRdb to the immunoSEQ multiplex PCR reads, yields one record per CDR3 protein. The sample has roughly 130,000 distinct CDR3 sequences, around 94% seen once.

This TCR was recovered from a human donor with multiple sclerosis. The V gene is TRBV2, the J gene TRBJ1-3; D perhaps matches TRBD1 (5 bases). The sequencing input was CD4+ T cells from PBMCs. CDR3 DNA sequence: TGTGCCAGCAGGAAAGGGGAGGTACACACCATATATTTT. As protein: CASRKGEVHTIYF. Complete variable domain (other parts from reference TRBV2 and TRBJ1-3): EPEVTQTPSHQVTQMGQEVILRCVPISNHLYFYWYRQILGQKVEFLVSFYNNEISEKSEIFDDQFSVERPDGSNFTLKIRSTKLEDSAMYFCASRKGEVHTIYFGEGSWLTVV.